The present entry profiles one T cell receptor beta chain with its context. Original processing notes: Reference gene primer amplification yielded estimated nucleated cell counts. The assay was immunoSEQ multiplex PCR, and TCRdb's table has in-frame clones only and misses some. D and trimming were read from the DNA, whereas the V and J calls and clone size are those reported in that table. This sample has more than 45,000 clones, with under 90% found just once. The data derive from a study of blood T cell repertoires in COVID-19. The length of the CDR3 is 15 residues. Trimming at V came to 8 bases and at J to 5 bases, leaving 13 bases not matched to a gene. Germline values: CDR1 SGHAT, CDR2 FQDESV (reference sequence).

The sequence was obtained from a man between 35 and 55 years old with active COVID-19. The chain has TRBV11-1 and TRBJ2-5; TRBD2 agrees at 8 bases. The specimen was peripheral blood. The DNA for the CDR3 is TGTGCCAGCGCCCCAGCAGCGGGAGTTGGGGAGACCCAGTACTTC. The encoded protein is CASAPAAGVGETQYF. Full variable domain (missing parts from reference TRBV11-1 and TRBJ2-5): EAEVAQSPRYKITEKSQAVAFWCDPISGHATLYWYRQILGQGPELLVQFQDESVVDDSQLPKDRFSAERLKGVDSTLKIQPAELGDSAMYLCASAPAAGVGETQYFGPGTRLLVL.